This T cell receptor (beta chain) appears in the sequencing data of a study of beta chain features in type 1 diabetes. Sequenced material consisted of expressed TCRB transcripts (all of the isolated RNA was reverse transcribed). The table came from immunoSEQ multiplex PCR; TCRdb's copy has only in-frame clones and leaves some out. The sample holds roughly 400,000 clones; approximately 15% are singletons and the top ten take about 0.034%. The sample holds a few counts of this clone. CDR3 length equals 14 residues. J was trimmed by 5 bases and V by 6 bases; bases with no gene match: 6. From germline, CDR1 is SQVTM and CDR2 ANQGSEA.

The genes are TRBV29-1 and TRBJ1-4; TRBD1 agrees at 10 bases. The sample consisted of naive CD4+ T cells from blood. The clonotype comes from a man aged 25 to 40 in good health. The CDR3 loop reads CSVRDRGRNEKLFF. The DNA for the CDR3 is TGCAGCGTCCGGGACAGGGGTCGAAATGAAAAACTGTTTTTT.